Presented here are 21 T cell receptor beta chains from one specimen sequenced in a study of early T cells in non-severe SARS-CoV-2 infection. TCRdb re-analysed the 5' RACE reads in MiXCR, keeping a single row per CDR3 protein. This sample has some 60,000 distinct CDR3 sequences, with 8.9% found just once. Sample: whole blood. The receptor set was obtained from an adult who was a healthcare worker with PCR-confirmed SARS-CoV-2 infection or an uninfected control (not recorded which).

In its sample, this clonotype is medium-sized. The chain combines TRBV12-3 or TRBV12-4 with TRBJ2-2; 7 positions agree with TRBD1. J lost 6 bases, V lost 5 bases, and 6 bases had no gene match. The CDR3 is 14 residues long. CDR3 amino acids: CASSPQTGAGELFF. For the CDR3, the DNA is TGTGCCAGCAGTCCCCAAACAGGGGCCGGGGAGCTGTTTTTT.

In its sample, this clonotype was seen many times. This chain links TRBV6-2 or TRBV6-3 with TRBJ1-1, with D unclear. Germline V gene lookup returns CDR1 MNHEY and CDR2 SVGEGT. The CDR3 has 16 amino acids. The V end was cut by 5 bases, the J end by 1 base, with 17 bases between. The CDR3 sequence is CASSPPTTEWNTEAFF. Written as DNA, the CDR3 is TGTGCCAGCAGTCCCCCGACGACCGAATGGAACACTGAAGCTTTCTTT.

The chain links TRBV7-2 to TRBJ1-6; D might be TRBD1 (6 bases). Trimming took 5 bases from V and 9 from J, leaving 11 bases between them. CDR1 and CDR2 (germline): SGHTA, FQGNSA. The CDR3 has 13 residues. CDR3 DNA: TGTGCCAGCAGCCGGGACATTACTTCACCCCTCCACTTT. This gives the protein CASSRDITSPLHF.

This chain links TRBV4-3 with TRBJ2-3; D might be TRBD2 (8 bases). The CDR3 runs to 14 residues. V was pared by 0 bases and J by 14 bases, with 18 bases between. Germline loops: CDR1 LGHNA, CDR2 YSLEER. CDR3 amino acids: CASSQDREGTVSYF. The CDR3 DNA sequence: TGCGCCAGCAGCCAAGATCGGGAGGGGACAGTGTCGTATTTT.

This clonotype was counted between two and nine times. The chain links TRBV29-1 to TRBJ2-7; unclear D gene. Deletions cut 2 bases from V and 3 bases from J, with 8 bases between. CDR3 size: 12 residues. CDR1 is SQVTM and CDR2 is ANQGSEA in the germline V gene. The CDR3 is CSVETGFYEQYF. CDR3 DNA sequence: TGCAGCGTTGAAACGGGTTTCTACGAGCAGTACTTC.

This clonotype showed up many times. This chain connects TRBV20-1 to TRBJ1-1; tentative D call: TRBD1 (5 bases). V was cut by 6 bases and J by 1 base, with 15 bases left in between. The CDR3 is 14 residues long. Germline V CDR1 and CDR2: DFQATT, SNEGSKA (reference sequence). The CDR3 sequence is CSALLGGGNTEAFF. For the CDR3, the DNA is TGCAGTGCGTTGCTGGGGGGAGGGAACACTGAAGCTTTCTTT.

This clonotype was picked up many times. The gene calls are TRBV4-3 and TRBJ1-6; 7 bases are a match to TRBD1. CDR1 and CDR2 from the germline V gene are LGHNA and YSLEER. The CDR3 is made up of 17 amino acids. With 2 bases clipped from V and 8 bases from J, the junction kept 12 bases outside the gene matches. CDR3 DNA: TGCGCCAGCAGCCAATATACCGGGACAGAAAGTCATTCACCCCTCCACTTT. It translates to CASSQYTGTESHSPLHF.

V and J are TRBV28 and TRBJ2-7; D is undetermined. This CDR3 is 13 amino acids long. Germline CDR1 reads MDHEN; CDR2 reads SYDVKM. With 5 bases removed from V and 7 bases from J, the gap between germline ends came to 15 bases. Here the CDR3 reads CASSLRTYGEQYF. The CDR3 DNA reads TGTGCCAGCAGTCTAAGGACCTACGGGGAGCAGTACTTC. Supplemented by reference TRBV28 and TRBJ2-7, the full variable domain reads DVKVTQSSRYLVKRTGEKVFLECVQDMDHENMFWYRQDPGLGLRLIYFSYDVKMKEKGDIPEGYSVSREKKERFSLILESASTNQTSMYLCASSLRTYGEQYFGPGTRLTVT.

This clonotype was seen a handful of times. This sequence joins TRBV29-1 and TRBJ1-1, with unresolved D. The ends were cut back, 3 bases at V and 0 bases at J, with 8 bases in the middle. From germline, CDR1 is SQVTM and CDR2 ANQGSEA. CDR3 length equals 13 residues. The CDR3, as DNA: TGCAGCGTTGAGAGGCAGCTGAACACTGAAGCTTTCTTT. It codes for CSVERQLNTEAFF.

This clonotype was counted many times. V gene TRBV6-6 combines with J gene TRBJ2-3, with D possibly matching TRBD1 (5 bases). There are 15 residues in the CDR3. The germline V gene has CDR1 MNHNY and CDR2 SVGAGI (reference sequence). Trimming took 3 bases from V and 0 from J, leaving 10 bases between them. The CDR3: CASSYFQGSTDTQYF. The DNA of the CDR3 is TGTGCCAGCAGTTATTTCCAGGGAAGCACAGATACGCAGTATTTT.

The genes are TRBV30 and TRBJ2-7; D gene uncertain. Trimming cost V 2 bases and J 0 bases, with 14 bases left between them. The CDR3 consists of 15 residues. CDR1 is GTSNPN, CDR2 SVGIG, per germline (reference sequence). CDR3 sequence reads: CAWSPPGDNSYEQYF. CDR3 DNA sequence: TGTGCCTGGAGTCCTCCCGGTGACAACTCCTACGAGCAGTACTTC.

The V call is TRBV7-3, the J call TRBJ2-7; 13 nucleotides align to TRBD2. Germline values: CDR1 SGHTA, CDR2 FQGTGA. The CDR3 consists of 14 residues. The junction had 1 base not matched to a gene; V was cut back by 5 bases and J by 3 bases. The CDR3 DNA sequence: TGTGCCAGCAGCCGGACTAGCGGGAGCTACGAGCAGTACTTC. Its protein is CASSRTSGSYEQYF.

This clonotype was counted many times. The rearrangement uses TRBV5-1 and TRBJ2-7; D is possibly TRBD2 (6 bases). V lost 2 bases to trimming and J lost 8 bases, with 11 bases between them. The V gene's germline CDR1 is SGHRS and CDR2 YFSETQ. The CDR3 runs 12 residues. CDR3 sequence reads: CASSFDREKQYF. DNA for the CDR3: TGCGCCAGCAGCTTCGACCGGGAGAAGCAGTACTTC.

This chain joins TRBV4-3 and TRBJ2-3, with 16 bases matching TRBD2. Germline CDR1 reads LGHNA; CDR2 reads YSLEER. V trimming: 9 bases; J trimming: 6 bases; junction bases outside the gene matches: 6. The CDR3 spans 15 residues. The CDR3 sequence: CASAGLAGGVDTQYF. Written as DNA, the CDR3 is TGCGCCAGTGCGGGACTAGCGGGAGGGGTGGATACGCAGTATTTT.

This clonotype was counted at least ten times. The chain employs TRBV5-5 and TRBJ2-7; TRBD1 is a possible D gene (6 bases). In germline, CDR1 is SGHKS, CDR2 YYEKEE (reference sequence). This CDR3 comprises 13 residues. The V end lost 5 bases, the J end lost 2 bases, and 11 bases lay between the germline ends. The CDR3 DNA is TGTGCCAGCAGATACGGACAGACCTACGAGCAGTACTTC. Translating gives CASRYGQTYEQYF.

Worth noting for this clonotype: One junction end does not reproduce the germline sequence, and a read error may be involved. The V gene is TRBV20-1, the J gene TRBJ1-3; D gene uncertain. This CDR3 comprises 13 residues. Germline-derived CDR1 and CDR2 are DFQATT and SNEGSKA (reference sequence). CDR3 sequence: CSAHSDSENTIYF. DNA of the CDR3: TGCAGTGCCCACTCCGACTCTGAAAACACCATATATTTT.

This clonotype showed up just a few times. The chain has TRBV20-1 and TRBJ1-1; D is uncertain. V lost 0 bases, J lost 4 bases, and 9 bases lay in between. CDR1 and CDR2 from the germline V gene are DFQATT and SNEGSKA (reference sequence). The CDR3 is made up of 13 amino acids. CDR3 amino acids: CSARDGVGTEAFF. DNA of the CDR3: TGCAGTGCTAGAGATGGGGTAGGCACTGAAGCTTTCTTT.

This clonotype appeared many times. V and J are TRBV20-1 and TRBJ1-1, with TRBD1 matching 8 bases. Germline V gene data show CDR1 as DFQATT and CDR2 as SNEGSKA (reference sequence). J gave up 5 bases and V 3 bases, and 14 bases lay outside the gene matches. This CDR3 has 16 residues. CDR3 protein: CSARKTGVSFSTEAFF. As DNA, the CDR3 is TGCAGTGCTAGGAAGACAGGGGTTTCATTTAGTACTGAAGCTTTCTTT.

This clonotype has at least ten counts. The chain is built from TRBV7-2 and TRBJ1-1, with 7 nucleotides matching TRBD1. Germline CDR1 reads SGHTA; CDR2 reads FQGNSA. V trimming: 5 bases; J trimming: 1 base; junction bases outside the gene matches: 4. The CDR3 is 14 residues long. The CDR3 DNA reads TGTGCCAGCAGCGCGGGACAGTCGAACACTGAAGCTTTCTTT. Translated, it gives CASSAGQSNTEAFF. Full variable domain (missing parts from reference TRBV7-2 and TRBJ1-1): GAGVSQSPSNKVTEKGKDVELRCDPISGHTALYWYRQSLGQGLEFLIYFQGNSAPDKSGLPSDRFSAERTGGSVSTLTIQRTQQEDSAVYLCASSAGQSNTEAFFGQGTRLTVV.

In its sample, this clonotype was seen many times. The chain has TRBV7-2 and TRBJ1-2; D is uncertain. Germline V gene sequence: CDR1 SGHTA, CDR2 FQGNSA. CDR3 length equals 14 residues. V was pared by 8 bases and J by 4 bases, with 17 bases between. The CDR3 DNA reads as TGTGCCAGCGGGTATCGGACGCACACCTATGGCTACACCTTC. As protein: CASGYRTHTYGYTF.

This clonotype was recorded many times. DNA for the CDR3: TGCAGCGTTTGTGTCGGTACTAATGAAAAACTGTTTTTT. Translation: CSVCVGTNEKLFF. The genes are TRBV29-1 and TRBJ1-4; D is uncertain. The length of the CDR3 is 13 residues. Trimming removed 5 bases at V and 2 bases at J, with 9 bases between. Germline V gives CDR1 SQVTM, CDR2 ANQGSEA.